The 12 T cell receptor beta chains presented below share a single source sample, sequenced in a study of CD8+ T cells in alopecia areata. The treatment was: oral pan-JAK inhibitor, 5-10 mg twice daily. Sequencing templates came from extracted RNA that was reverse transcribed into cDNA. The method was immunoSEQ multiplex PCR; TCRdb's version includes in-frame clones alone and lacks a portion of them. The sample yields fewer than 250,000 clones, 60% seen once. This specimen consisted of CD4+ T cells sorted from blood, obtained at week 24, from a patient treated with tofacitinib. Receptor source: a human donor with alopecia areata.

J is TRBJ2-3 and V is TRBV4-3, with 12 nucleotides matching TRBD2. Germline V lookup: CDR1 LGHNA, CDR2 YSLEER. This CDR3 has 19 amino acids. Germline trimming cut 0 bases from V and 8 bases from J; bases unmatched to any gene: 15. As DNA, the CDR3 is TGCGCCAGCAGCCAAGATATAGCGACTAGCGGGGGAGCGGGAGGTACGCAGTATTTT. Translating it yields CASSQDIATSGGAGGTQYF.

Worth noting for this clone: The same CDR3 is also encoded by other DNA sequences in this sample. The rearrangement joins TRBV5-1 to TRBJ2-5; D is unclear. Germline CDR1 is SGHRS and CDR2 is YFSETQ. The CDR3 sequence is 14 residues long. Trimming took off 0 bases at V and 2 bases at J, with 8 bases between the two ends. Here the CDR3 reads CASSLERPQETQYF. The CDR3 region has the DNA TGCGCCAGCAGCTTGGAGCGCCCTCAAGAGACCCAGTACTTC. The whole variable domain, remainder taken from reference TRBV5-1 and TRBJ2-5, is KAGVTQTPRYLIKTRGQQVTLSCSPISGHRSVSWYQQTPGQGLQFLFEYFSETQRNKGNFPGRFSGRQFSNSRSEMNVSTLELGDSALYLCASSLERPQETQYFGPGTRLLVL.

V is TRBV10-3 and J is TRBJ2-5; D might be TRBD2 (6 bases). The CDR3 totals 14 residues. V gave up 4 bases and J gave up 3 bases, with 12 bases separating them. CDR1 and CDR2 (germline): ENHRY, SYGVKD. The CDR3 nucleotides are TGTGCCATCAGTGCGGGGGACTCCGAAGAGACCCAGTACTTC. It codes for CAISAGDSEETQYF.

The chain links TRBV4-3 to TRBJ2-3; no reliable D call. V lost 0 bases, J lost 0 bases, and 13 bases lay in between. The CDR3 runs to 17 residues. CDR1 and CDR2 (germline): LGHNA, YSLEER. CDR3 nucleotides: TGCGCCAGCAGCCAAGAGGCTTGGCCTTCTAGCACAGATACGCAGTATTTT. Protein sequence: CASSQEAWPSSTDTQYF.

In its sample, this clone was seen once. V is TRBV13 and J is TRBJ2-7; 10 bases map to TRBD1. V was pared by 5 bases and J by 2 bases, with 6 bases of the junction left unmatched. Per germline, CDR1 PRHDT and CDR2 FYEKMQ (reference sequence). The CDR3 is 15 residues long. The CDR3 here is CASSVRDRGPYEQYF. Written as DNA, the CDR3 is TGTGCCAGCAGCGTCCGGGACAGGGGCCCCTACGAGCAGTACTTC. The whole variable domain, filled in from reference TRBV13 and TRBJ2-7, reads AAGVIQSPRHLIKEKRETATLKCYPIPRHDTVYWYQQGPGQDPQFLISFYEKMQSDKGSIPDRFSAQQFSDYHSELNMSSLELGDSALYFCASSVRDRGPYEQYFGPGTRLTVT.

The chain has TRBV30 and TRBJ1-1; D not resolved. Trimming pared 2 bases from V and 1 base from J, leaving 8 bases between. Germline loops: CDR1 GTSNPN, CDR2 SVGIG (reference sequence). This CDR3 is built from 13 residues. The CDR3 DNA reads TGTGCCTGGAGTCCGCGCCAGAACACTGAAGCTTTCTTT. Residues: CAWSPRQNTEAFF.

The chain links TRBV7-9 to TRBJ1-1; no definite D call. Germline V lookup: CDR1 SEHNR, CDR2 FQNEAQ (reference sequence). The V and J ends lost 7 bases and 3 bases respectively, with 6 bases between them. This CDR3 spans 11 amino acids. CDR3 in amino acids: CASNQDTEAFF. The CDR3 bases are TGTGCCAGCAATCAGGACACTGAAGCTTTCTTT.

The rearrangement joins TRBV7-9 to TRBJ2-3, with D uncertain. The CDR3 runs 12 residues. Per germline, CDR1 SEHNR and CDR2 FQNEAQ (reference sequence). V lost 3 bases and J 6 bases, leaving 7 bases between the germline ends. Written as DNA, the CDR3 is TGTGCCAGCAGCTTCCCTAAGGATACGCAGTATTTT. Residues: CASSFPKDTQYF.

The gene calls are TRBV20-1 and TRBJ1-1; TRBD1 aligns across 8 bases. V dropped 4 bases and J dropped 11; count of bases not matched to a gene: 6. The germline gives CDR1 DFQATT, CDR2 SNEGSKA (reference sequence). The CDR3 sequence is 11 residues long. The CDR3 region has the DNA TGCAGTGCTACTCACAGGGGGAGCGCTTTCTTT. It encodes CSATHRGSAFF.

This clone occurred a few times. The J gene is TRBJ2-2, the V gene TRBV7-2; 13 bases fit TRBD2. Looked up from germline, CDR1 is SGHTA and CDR2 is FQGNSA. Trimming at V came to 5 bases and at J to 4 bases, leaving 1 base not matched to a gene. This CDR3 comprises 15 residues. The CDR3 reads CASSRTSGSTGELFF. The CDR3 region has the DNA TGTGCCAGCAGCCGGACTAGCGGGAGCACCGGGGAGCTGTTTTTT.

The chain joins TRBV6-6 to TRBJ2-3; TRBD2 agrees at 10 bases. The CDR3 runs to 16 residues. From germline, CDR1 is MNHNY and CDR2 SVGAGI (reference sequence). Trimming removed 7 bases from V and 2 bases from J; junction bases left unmatched: 9. The CDR3 sequence: CASTWASGGPTDTQYF. CDR3 bases: TGTGCCAGCACGTGGGCTAGCGGGGGCCCCACAGATACGCAGTATTTT.

This clone has just a few counts. The rearrangement links TRBV7-2 to TRBJ2-7; no clear D. The length of the CDR3 is 14 residues. Trimming cost V 1 base and J 2 bases, with 9 bases left between them. Germline V gives CDR1 SGHTA, CDR2 FQGNSA. CDR3 nucleotides: TGTGCCAGCAGCTTAGGTCGGCAGACCTACGAGCAGTACTTC. The encoded protein is CASSLGRQTYEQYF.